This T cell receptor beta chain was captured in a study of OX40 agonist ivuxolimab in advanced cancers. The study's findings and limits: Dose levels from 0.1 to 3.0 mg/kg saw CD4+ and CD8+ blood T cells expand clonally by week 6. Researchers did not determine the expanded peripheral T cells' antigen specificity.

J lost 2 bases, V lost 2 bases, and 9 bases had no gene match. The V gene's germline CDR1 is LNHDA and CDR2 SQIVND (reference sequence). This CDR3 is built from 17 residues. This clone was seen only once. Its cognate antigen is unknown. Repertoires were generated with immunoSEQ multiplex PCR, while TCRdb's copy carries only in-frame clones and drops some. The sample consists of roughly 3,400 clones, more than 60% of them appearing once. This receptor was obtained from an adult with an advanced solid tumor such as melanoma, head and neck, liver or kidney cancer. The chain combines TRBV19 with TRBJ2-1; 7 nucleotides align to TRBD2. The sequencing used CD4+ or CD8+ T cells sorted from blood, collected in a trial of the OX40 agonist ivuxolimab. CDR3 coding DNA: TGTGCCAGTAGTATAAGGTTCAGCGGGGAGACCTACAATGAGCAGTTCTTC. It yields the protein CASSIRFSGETYNEQFF.